Listed below are T cell receptor beta chains from one sample, sequenced in a study of T cell repertoires in cytomegalovirus infection. The antigens for these receptors are not known. TCRdb analysed the reads with MiXCR anew, one entry per CDR3 protein. This table has some 920,000 distinct CDR3 sequences, approximately 30% appearing once. Sequenced material: cultured CD8+ T cells from PBMCs, taken from culture after CMV antigen stimulation. These receptors all stem from a human donor in good health (CMV status not recorded). Some clones in this sample may be carry-over from other donors' samples. Each CDR3 is given with its conserved first and last residue.

v_gene: TRBV4-3
j_gene: TRBJ1-1
CDR3aa: CASSQRTGDTEAFF

v_gene: TRBV7-9
j_gene: TRBJ1-1
CDR3aa: CASSSGGWAEAFF

v_gene: TRBV14
j_gene: TRBJ2-1
CDR3aa: CASSQEGVRNEQFF

v_gene: TRBV7-6
j_gene: TRBJ2-1
CDR3aa: CASSWRKDNEQFF

v_gene: TRBV7-9
j_gene: TRBJ2-1
CDR3aa: CASEGRTNYNEQFF

v_gene: TRBV11-2
j_gene: TRBJ2-3
CDR3aa: CASSGLAGGPREDTQYF

v_gene: TRBV27
j_gene: TRBJ1-6
CDR3aa: CASSFQGVGSPLHF

v_gene: TRBV29-1
j_gene: TRBJ1-1
CDR3aa: CSVGMGPSFF

v_gene: TRBV6-1
j_gene: TRBJ2-1
CDR3aa: CASSEQGLAIDEQFF

v_gene: TRBV5-5
j_gene: TRBJ2-2
CDR3aa: CASSTRGEYANTGELFF

v_gene: TRBV6-2/TRBV6-3
j_gene: TRBJ2-4
CDR3aa: CASSYPDGAKNIQYF

v_gene: TRBV12-3/TRBV12-4
j_gene: TRBJ2-5
CDR3aa: CASSLGLGQAQETQYF

v_gene: TRBV4-1
j_gene: TRBJ2-5
CDR3aa: CASSQTPTGEETQYF

v_gene: TRBV6-1
j_gene: TRBJ2-3
CDR3aa: CASSGWGLVGTDTQYF

v_gene: TRBV7-9
j_gene: TRBJ1-1
CDR3aa: CASSLGRGPRNTEAFF

v_gene: TRBV4-1
j_gene: TRBJ2-5
CDR3aa: CASSQDGLRPEETQYF

v_gene: TRBV6-6
j_gene: TRBJ1-4
CDR3aa: CASSPFSGMPNEKLFF

v_gene: TRBV7-8
j_gene: TRBJ1-5
CDR3aa: CASSLSAGTRDQPQHF

v_gene: TRBV4-1
j_gene: TRBJ2-1
CDR3aa: CASSQQGPNEQFF

v_gene: TRBV19
j_gene: TRBJ1-5
CDR3aa: CASLTAGDGNQPQHF

v_gene: TRBV6-5
j_gene: TRBJ2-1
CDR3aa: CASSLGGISGNEQFF

v_gene: TRBV2
j_gene: TRBJ1-2
CDR3aa: CASRTDYGYTF

v_gene: TRBV12-3/TRBV12-4
j_gene: TRBJ2-7
CDR3aa: CASRLGGSGVEQYF

v_gene: TRBV7-6
j_gene: TRBJ1-4
CDR3aa: CASSAAGPNEKLFF

v_gene: TRBV7-8
j_gene: TRBJ2-1
CDR3aa: CASSNKTGFEQFF

v_gene: TRBV7-9
j_gene: TRBJ2-2
CDR3aa: CASLGQGSRINTGELFF

v_gene: TRBV5-1
j_gene: TRBJ1-1
CDR3aa: CASSLRIGDRILNTEAFF

v_gene: TRBV28
j_gene: TRBJ1-1
CDR3aa: CASRIRGRLGTEAFF

v_gene: TRBV24-1
j_gene: TRBJ1-1
CDR3aa: CATSERGKGEAFF

v_gene: TRBV4-1
j_gene: TRBJ2-5
CDR3aa: CASSFEKGGFQETQYF

v_gene: TRBV7-6
j_gene: TRBJ2-1
CDR3aa: CASSLGGYNEQLF

v_gene: TRBV11-2
j_gene: TRBJ2-1
CDR3aa: CASSLADRENEQFF

v_gene: TRBV6-1
j_gene: TRBJ2-5
CDR3aa: CASSSLGEIQETQYF

v_gene: TRBV10-3
j_gene: TRBJ1-2
CDR3aa: CAISEGRGDYNYGYTF

v_gene: TRBV11-2
j_gene: TRBJ1-6
CDR3aa: CASSLQGPSYNSPLHF

v_gene: TRBV2
j_gene: TRBJ1-6
CDR3aa: CASSGVFGRHIPDTSPLHF

v_gene: TRBV4-3
j_gene: TRBJ2-1
CDR3aa: CASSQGRGGPYNEQFF

v_gene: TRBV7-2
j_gene: TRBJ2-3
CDR3aa: CASSLVTGVTDTQYF

v_gene: TRBV7-6
j_gene: TRBJ2-5
CDR3aa: CASSPPGLAKETQYF

v_gene: TRBV6-5
j_gene: TRBJ2-5
CDR3aa: CASSYLRTAVRETQYF